This is a list of T cell receptor beta chains from one sample in a study of lymphopenia after photon versus proton radiotherapy. The method was immunoSEQ multiplex PCR; TCRdb's version includes in-frame clones alone and lacks a portion of them. The sample has about 60,000 clones, roughly 83% seen once. This material consisted of peripheral blood, taken from a patient treated with proton-based radiotherapy. The receptors shown here come from a man between 60 and 70 years old with pancreatic cancer. Both conserved end residues are part of each CDR3.

TRBV7-2	TRBJ1-3	CASSLDGSSRSGNTIYF
TRBV28	TRBJ2-7	CASSPYSLDEQYF
TRBV7-3	TRBJ2-1	CASSLGQGSSDEQFF
TRBV6-6	TRBJ2-1	CASSQRQQFF
TRBV20-1	TRBJ1-2	CSAREDYGYTF
TRBV5-1	TRBJ2-6	CASSPEVSGANVLTF
TRBV29-1	TRBJ1-1	CSVFRNTEAFF
TRBV2	TRBJ1-1	CASSRGQGTMNTEAFF
TRBV30	TRBJ1-3	CAWRGLSGNTIYF
TRBV18	TRBJ2-2	CASSSTPTNTGELFF
TRBV6-1	TRBJ2-7	CASSENVGRRFEQYF
TRBV28	TRBJ2-1	CASNLGVAGGPNNEQFF
TRBV2	TRBJ2-1	CARQGQGLYNEQFF
TRBV15	TRBJ1-1	CATSRMVGSTEAFF
TRBV11-3	TRBJ2-1	CASSLGAGYNEQFF
TRBV5-6	TRBJ1-5	CASSTRDRGNQPQHF
TRBV11-3	TRBJ2-5	CASSLRVGETQYF
TRBV28	TRBJ2-1	CASSFVRGQSLGEQFF
TRBV18	TRBJ2-2	CASSSHRDLGELFF
TRBV9	TRBJ2-3	CASSVASTDTQYF
TRBV10-1	TRBJ2-5	CASSEPPESQETQYF